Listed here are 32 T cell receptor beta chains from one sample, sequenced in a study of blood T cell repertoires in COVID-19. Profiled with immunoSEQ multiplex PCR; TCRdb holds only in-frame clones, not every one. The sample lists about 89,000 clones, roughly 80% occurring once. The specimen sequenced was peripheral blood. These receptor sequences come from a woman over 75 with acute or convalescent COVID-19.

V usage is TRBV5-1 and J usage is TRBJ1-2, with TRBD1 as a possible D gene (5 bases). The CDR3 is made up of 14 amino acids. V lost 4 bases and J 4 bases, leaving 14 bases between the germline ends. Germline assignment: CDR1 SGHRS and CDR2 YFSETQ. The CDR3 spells CASSTGRVGYGYTF. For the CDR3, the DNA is TGCGCCAGCAGCACAGGTAGAGTCGGCTATGGCTACACCTTC. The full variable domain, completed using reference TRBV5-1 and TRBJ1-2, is KAGVTQTPRYLIKTRGQQVTLSCSPISGHRSVSWYQQTPGQGLQFLFEYFSETQRNKGNFPGRFSGRQFSNSRSEMNVSTLELGDSALYLCASSTGRVGYGYTFGSGTRLTVV.

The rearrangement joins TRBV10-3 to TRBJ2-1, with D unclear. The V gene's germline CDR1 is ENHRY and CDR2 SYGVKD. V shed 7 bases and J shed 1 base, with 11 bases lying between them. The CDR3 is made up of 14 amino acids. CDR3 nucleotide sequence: TGTGCCATCACCCGAGGCGGTTCCTACAATGAGCAGTTCTTC. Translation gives CAITRGGSYNEQFF.

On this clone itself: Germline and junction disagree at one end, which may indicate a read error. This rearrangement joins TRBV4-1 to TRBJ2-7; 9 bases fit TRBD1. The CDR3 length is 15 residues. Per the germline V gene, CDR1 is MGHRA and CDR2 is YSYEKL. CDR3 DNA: TGCGCCAGCGGCCAAGTCGGGACAGGGTTCTACGAGCAGTACTTC. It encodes CASGQVGTGFYEQYF.

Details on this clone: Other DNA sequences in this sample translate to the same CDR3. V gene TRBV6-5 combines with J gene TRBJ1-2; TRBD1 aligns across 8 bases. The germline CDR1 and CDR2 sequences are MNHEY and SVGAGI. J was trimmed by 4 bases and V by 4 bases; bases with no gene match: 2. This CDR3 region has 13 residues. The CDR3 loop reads CASSLDRVYGYTF. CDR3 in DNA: TGTGCCAGCAGTTTGGACAGGGTCTATGGCTACACCTTC.

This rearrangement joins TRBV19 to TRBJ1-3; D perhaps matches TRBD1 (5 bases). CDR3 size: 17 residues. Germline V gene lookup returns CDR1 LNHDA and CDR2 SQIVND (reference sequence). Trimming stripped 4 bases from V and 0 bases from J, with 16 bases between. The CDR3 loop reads CASSNPGGSLSGNTIYF. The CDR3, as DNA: TGTGCCAGTAGTAACCCCGGGGGGTCCCTCTCTGGAAACACCATATATTTT.

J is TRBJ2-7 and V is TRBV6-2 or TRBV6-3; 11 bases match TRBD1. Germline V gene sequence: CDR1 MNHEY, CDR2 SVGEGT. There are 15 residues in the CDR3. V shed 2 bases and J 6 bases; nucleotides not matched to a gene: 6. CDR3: CASSYLRDRGSEQYF. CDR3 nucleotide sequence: TGTGCCAGCAGTTACCTCCGGGACAGGGGGAGCGAGCAGTACTTC.

CDR3 in DNA: TGTGCCAGCAGCCCAGGACAGGGCCTCTATGGCTACACCTTC. This codes for CASSPGQGLYGYTF. The chain couples TRBV5-5 to TRBJ1-2; 8 nucleotides line up with TRBD1. Germline V gene data show CDR1 as SGHKS and CDR2 as YYEKEE (reference sequence). CDR3 length: 14 residues. Germline trimming cut 4 bases from V and 4 bases from J; bases unmatched to any gene: 6.

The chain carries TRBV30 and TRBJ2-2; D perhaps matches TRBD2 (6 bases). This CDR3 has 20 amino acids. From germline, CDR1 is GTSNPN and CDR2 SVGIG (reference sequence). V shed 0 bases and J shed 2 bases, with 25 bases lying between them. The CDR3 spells CAWSVRLDYARTHNTGELFF. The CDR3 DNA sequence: TGTGCCTGGAGTGTACGGTTGGACTACGCGCGGACTCACAACACCGGGGAGCTGTTTTTT.

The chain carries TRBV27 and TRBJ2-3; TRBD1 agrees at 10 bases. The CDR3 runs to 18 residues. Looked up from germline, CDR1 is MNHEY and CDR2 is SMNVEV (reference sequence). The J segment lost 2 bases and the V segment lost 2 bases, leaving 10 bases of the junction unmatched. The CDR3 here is CASSLRLRTGGATDTQYF. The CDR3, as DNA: TGTGCCAGCAGTTTACGGCTCCGGACAGGGGGTGCCACAGATACGCAGTATTTT.

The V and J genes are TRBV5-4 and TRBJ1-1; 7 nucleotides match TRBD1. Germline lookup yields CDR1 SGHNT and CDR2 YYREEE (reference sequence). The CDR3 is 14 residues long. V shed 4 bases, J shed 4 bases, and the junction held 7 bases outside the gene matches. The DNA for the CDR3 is TGTGCCAGCAGCCGACAGGGTGACGGCACTGAAGCTTTCTTT. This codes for CASSRQGDGTEAFF.

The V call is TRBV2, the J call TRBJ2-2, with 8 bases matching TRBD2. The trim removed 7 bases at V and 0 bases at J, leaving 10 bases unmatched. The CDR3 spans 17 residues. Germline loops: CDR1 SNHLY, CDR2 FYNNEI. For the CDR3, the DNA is TGTGCCAGCATCCGCGGGAGGCGTATGGCGAACACCGGGGAGCTGTTTTTT. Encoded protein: CASIRGRRMANTGELFF.

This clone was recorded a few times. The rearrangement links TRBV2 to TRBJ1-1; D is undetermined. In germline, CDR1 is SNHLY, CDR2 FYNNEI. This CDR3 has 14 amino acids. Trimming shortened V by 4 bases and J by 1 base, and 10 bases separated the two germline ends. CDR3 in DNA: TGTGCCAGCAGTGTGGCCCGATGGAACACTGAAGCTTTCTTT. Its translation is CASSVARWNTEAFF.

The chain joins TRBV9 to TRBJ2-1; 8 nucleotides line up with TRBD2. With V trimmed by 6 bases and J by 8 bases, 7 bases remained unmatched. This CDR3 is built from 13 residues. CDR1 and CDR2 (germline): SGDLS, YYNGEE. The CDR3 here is CASTTGGPYEQFF. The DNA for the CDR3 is TGTGCCAGCACAACGGGAGGGCCGTATGAGCAGTTCTTC.

CDR3 residues: CASSLRDRGYEQYF. The CDR3 DNA reads as TGTGCCAGCAGCTTACGGGACAGGGGCTACGAGCAGTACTTC. This sequence joins TRBV7-2 and TRBJ2-7; 10 bases line up with TRBD1. Germline values: CDR1 SGHTA, CDR2 FQGNSA. V lost 2 bases, J lost 3 bases, and 1 base stayed unmatched. The CDR3 length is 14 residues.

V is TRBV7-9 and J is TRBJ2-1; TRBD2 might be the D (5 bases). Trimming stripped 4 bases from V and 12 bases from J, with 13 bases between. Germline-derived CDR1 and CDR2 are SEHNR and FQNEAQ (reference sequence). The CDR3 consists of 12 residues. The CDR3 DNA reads TGTGCCAGCAGCTCAGCGGCCACGTGGCAGTTCTTC. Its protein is CASSSAATWQFF.

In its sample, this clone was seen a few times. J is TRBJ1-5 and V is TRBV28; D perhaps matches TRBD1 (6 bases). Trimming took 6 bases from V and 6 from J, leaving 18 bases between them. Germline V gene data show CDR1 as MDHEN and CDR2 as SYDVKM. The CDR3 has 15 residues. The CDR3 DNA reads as TGTGCCAGCAGACCCACAACAGGGACGGGTCAGCCCCAGCATTTT. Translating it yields CASRPTTGTGQPQHF.

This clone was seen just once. CDR3 in DNA: TGTGCCAGCCCTCCCTTTTCCTACGAGCAGTACTTC. It codes for CASPPFSYEQYF. The V gene is TRBV27, the J gene TRBJ2-7; D remains unclear. Trimming removed 8 bases at V and 1 base at J, with 9 bases between. Germline CDR1 is MNHEY and CDR2 is SMNVEV (reference sequence). CDR3 length: 12 residues.

The CDR3, as DNA: TGTGCCAGCAGCCAAGATCTCGAGCGGGGGACCTACGAGCAGTACTTC. Encoded protein: CASSQDLERGTYEQYF. This chain joins TRBV3-1 (or the pseudogene TRBV3-2) and TRBJ2-7; 8 bases match TRBD2. V was clipped by 0 bases and J by 2 bases; unmatched bases: 6. The CDR3 contains 16 residues. Germline-derived CDR1 and CDR2 are LGHDT and YNNKEL (reference sequence).

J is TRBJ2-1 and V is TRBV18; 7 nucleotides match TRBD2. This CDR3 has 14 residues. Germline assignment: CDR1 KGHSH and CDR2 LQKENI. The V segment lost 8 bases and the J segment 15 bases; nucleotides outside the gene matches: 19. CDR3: CASPPSAGVGPWFF. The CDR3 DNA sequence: TGTGCCAGCCCCCCCTCGGCGGGGGTCGGTCCATGGTTCTTC.

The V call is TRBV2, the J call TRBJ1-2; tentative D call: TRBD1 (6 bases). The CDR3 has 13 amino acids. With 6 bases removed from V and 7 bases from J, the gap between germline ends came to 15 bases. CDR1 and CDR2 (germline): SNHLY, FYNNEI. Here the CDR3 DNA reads TGTGCCAGCAGATCTAACAGGGAGGGTGGCTACACCTTC. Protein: CASRSNREGGYTF.

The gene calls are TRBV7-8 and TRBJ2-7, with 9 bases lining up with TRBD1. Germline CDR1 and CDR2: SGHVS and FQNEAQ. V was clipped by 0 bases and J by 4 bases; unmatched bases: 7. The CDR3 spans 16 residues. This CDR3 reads CASSLAFGTGLYEQYF. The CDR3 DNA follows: TGTGCCAGCAGCTTAGCTTTTGGGACAGGGTTGTACGAGCAGTACTTC.

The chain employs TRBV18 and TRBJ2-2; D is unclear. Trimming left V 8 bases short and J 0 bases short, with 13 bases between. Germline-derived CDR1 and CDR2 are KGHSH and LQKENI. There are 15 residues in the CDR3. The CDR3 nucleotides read TGTGCCAGCAGAATCGTAGCAGCGAACACCGGGGAGCTGTTTTTT. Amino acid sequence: CASRIVAANTGELFF.

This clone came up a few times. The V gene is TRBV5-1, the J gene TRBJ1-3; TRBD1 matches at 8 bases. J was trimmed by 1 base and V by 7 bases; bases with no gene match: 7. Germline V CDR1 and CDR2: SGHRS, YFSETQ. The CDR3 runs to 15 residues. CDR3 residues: CASSGGEMSGNTIYF. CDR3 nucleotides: TGCGCCAGCTCAGGGGGCGAAATGTCTGGAAACACCATATATTTT.

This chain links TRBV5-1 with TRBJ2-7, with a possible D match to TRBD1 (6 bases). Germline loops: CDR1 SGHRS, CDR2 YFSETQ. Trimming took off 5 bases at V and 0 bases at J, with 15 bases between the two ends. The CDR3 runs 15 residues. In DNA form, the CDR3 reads TGCGCCAGCAGAAACTGGGACACCGGCTCCTACGAGCAGTACTTC. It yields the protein CASRNWDTGSYEQYF.

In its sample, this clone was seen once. CDR3 nucleotides: TGCGCCAGCAGCTTGGAAGGACTAGTTCAAGAGACCCAGTACTTC. Amino acid sequence: CASSLEGLVQETQYF. The genes are TRBV5-1 and TRBJ2-5; 7 bases align to TRBD2. The CDR3 covers 15 residues. The V gene end was trimmed by 0 bases and the J gene end by 2 bases; junction bases not matched to a gene: 4. Per the germline V gene, CDR1 is SGHRS and CDR2 is YFSETQ.

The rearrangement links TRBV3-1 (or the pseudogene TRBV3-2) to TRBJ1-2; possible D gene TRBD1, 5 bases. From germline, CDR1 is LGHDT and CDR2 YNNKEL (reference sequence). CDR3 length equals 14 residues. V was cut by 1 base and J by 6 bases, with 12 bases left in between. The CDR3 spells CASSQAGRGHGYTF. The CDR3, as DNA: TGTGCCAGCAGCCAAGCAGGGCGAGGACATGGCTACACCTTC.

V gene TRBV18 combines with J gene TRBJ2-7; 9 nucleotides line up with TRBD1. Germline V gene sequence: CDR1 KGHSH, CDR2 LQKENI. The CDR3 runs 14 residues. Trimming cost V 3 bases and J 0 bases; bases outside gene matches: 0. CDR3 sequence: CASSPTGGSYEQYF. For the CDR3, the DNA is TGTGCCAGCTCACCGACAGGGGGCTCCTACGAGCAGTACTTC.

CDR3 amino acids: CASLRTSGVAETQYF. The DNA for the CDR3 is TGTGCCAGCCTCCGGACTAGCGGGGTTGCAGAGACCCAGTACTTC. V usage is TRBV3-1 (or the pseudogene TRBV3-2) and J usage is TRBJ2-5; 12 nucleotides line up with TRBD2. The length of the CDR3 is 15 residues. Germline lookup yields CDR1 LGHDT and CDR2 YNNKEL (reference sequence). Losses at the gene ends were 8 bases for V and 4 bases for J; bases not matched to a gene: 8.

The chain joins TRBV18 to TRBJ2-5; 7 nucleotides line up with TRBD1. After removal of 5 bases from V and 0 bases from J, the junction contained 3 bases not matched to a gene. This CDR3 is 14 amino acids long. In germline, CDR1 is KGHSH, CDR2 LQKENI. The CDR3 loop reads CASSTGTDQETQYF. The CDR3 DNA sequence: TGTGCCAGCTCAACCGGGACAGACCAAGAGACCCAGTACTTC.

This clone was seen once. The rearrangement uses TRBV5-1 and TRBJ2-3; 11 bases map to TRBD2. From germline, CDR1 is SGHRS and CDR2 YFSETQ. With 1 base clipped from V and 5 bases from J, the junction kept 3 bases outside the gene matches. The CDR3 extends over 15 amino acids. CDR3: CASSLTSGRVDTQYF. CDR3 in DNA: TGCGCCAGCAGCTTGACTAGCGGGAGAGTAGATACGCAGTATTTT.

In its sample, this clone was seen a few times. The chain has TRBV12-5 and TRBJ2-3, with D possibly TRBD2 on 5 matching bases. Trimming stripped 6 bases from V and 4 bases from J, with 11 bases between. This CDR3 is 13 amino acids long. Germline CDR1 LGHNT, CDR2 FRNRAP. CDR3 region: CASGSSGADTQYF. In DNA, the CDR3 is TGTGCTAGTGGCTCCTCCGGGGCAGATACGCAGTATTTT.

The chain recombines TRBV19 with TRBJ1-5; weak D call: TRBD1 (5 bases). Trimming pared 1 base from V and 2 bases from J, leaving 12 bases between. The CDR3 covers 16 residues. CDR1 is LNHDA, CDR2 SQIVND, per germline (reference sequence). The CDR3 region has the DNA TGTGCCAGTAGTATAGGGGGCAGGTTTCGCAATCAGCCCCAGCATTTT. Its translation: CASSIGGRFRNQPQHF.